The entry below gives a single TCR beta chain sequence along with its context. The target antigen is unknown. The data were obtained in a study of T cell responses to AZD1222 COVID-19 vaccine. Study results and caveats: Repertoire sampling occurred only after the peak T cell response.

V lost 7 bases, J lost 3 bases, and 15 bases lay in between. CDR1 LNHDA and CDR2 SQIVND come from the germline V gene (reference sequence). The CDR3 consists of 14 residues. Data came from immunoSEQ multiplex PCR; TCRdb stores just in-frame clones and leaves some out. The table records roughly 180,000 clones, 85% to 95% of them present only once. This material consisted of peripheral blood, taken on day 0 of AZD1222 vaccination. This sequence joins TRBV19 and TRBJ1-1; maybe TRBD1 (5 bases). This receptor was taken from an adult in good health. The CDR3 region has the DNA TGTGCCAGTAACCCGTCGGGGGGGGACACTGAAGCTTTCTTT. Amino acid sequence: CASNPSGGDTEAFF. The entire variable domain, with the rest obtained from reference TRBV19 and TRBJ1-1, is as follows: DGGITQSPKYLFRKEGQNVTLSCEQNLNHDAMYWYRQDPGQGLRLIYYSQIVNDFQKGDIAEGYSVSREKKESFPLTVTSAQKNPTAFYLCASNPSGGDTEAFFGQGTRLTVV.